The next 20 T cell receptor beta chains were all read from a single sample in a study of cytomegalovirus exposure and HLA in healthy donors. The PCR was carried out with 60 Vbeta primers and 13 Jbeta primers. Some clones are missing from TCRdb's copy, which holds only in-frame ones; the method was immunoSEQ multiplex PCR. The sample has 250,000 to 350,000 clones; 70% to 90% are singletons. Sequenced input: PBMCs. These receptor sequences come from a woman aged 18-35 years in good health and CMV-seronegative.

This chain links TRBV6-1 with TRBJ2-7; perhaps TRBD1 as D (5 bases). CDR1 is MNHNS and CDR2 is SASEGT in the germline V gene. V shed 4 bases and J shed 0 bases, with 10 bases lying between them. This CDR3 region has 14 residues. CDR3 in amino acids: CASSGWTPSYEQYF. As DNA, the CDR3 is TGTGCCAGCAGTGGGTGGACACCCTCCTACGAGCAGTACTTC.

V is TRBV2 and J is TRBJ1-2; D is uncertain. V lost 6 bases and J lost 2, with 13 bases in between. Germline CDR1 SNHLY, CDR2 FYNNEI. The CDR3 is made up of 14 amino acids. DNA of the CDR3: TGTGCCAGCAGCGCGATCACGGGGAACTATGGCTACACCTTC. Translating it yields CASSAITGNYGYTF.

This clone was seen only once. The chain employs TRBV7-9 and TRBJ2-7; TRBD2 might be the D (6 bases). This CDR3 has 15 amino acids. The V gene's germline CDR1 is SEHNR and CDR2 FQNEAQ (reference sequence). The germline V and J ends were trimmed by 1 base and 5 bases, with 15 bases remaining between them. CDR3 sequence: CASSLGGVTGDEQYF. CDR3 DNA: TGTGCCAGCAGCTTAGGGGGGGTCACGGGAGACGAGCAGTACTTC.

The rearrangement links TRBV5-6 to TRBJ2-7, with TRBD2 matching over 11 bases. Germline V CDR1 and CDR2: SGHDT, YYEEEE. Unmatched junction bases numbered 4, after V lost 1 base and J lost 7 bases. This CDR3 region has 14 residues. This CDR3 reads CASSLIAGGREQYF. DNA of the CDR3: TGTGCCAGCAGCTTGATAGCGGGGGGGCGTGAGCAGTACTTC.

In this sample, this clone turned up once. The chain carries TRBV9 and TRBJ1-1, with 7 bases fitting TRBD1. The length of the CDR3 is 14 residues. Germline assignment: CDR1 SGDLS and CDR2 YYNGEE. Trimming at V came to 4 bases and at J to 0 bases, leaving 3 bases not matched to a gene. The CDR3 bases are TGTGCCAGCAGCTTCGGGACAGTGAACACTGAAGCTTTCTTT. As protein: CASSFGTVNTEAFF. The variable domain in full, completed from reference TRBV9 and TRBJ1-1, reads DSGVTQTPKHLITATGQRVTLRCSPRSGDLSVYWYQQSLDQGLQFLIQYYNGEERAKGNILERFSAQQFPDLHSELNLSSLELGDSALYFCASSFGTVNTEAFFGQGTRLTVV.

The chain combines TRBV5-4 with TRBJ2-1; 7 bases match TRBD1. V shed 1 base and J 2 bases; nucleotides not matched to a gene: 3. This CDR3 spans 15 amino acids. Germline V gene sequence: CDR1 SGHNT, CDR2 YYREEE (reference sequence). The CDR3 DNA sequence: TGTGCCAGCAGCTTGAGGCAGGGGGCCTACAATGAGCAGTTCTTC. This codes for CASSLRQGAYNEQFF.

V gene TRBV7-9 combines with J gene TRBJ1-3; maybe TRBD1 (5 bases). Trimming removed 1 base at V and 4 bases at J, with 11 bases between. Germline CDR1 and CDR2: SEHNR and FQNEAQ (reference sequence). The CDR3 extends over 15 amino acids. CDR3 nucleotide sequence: TGTGCCAGCAGCTTAGGGGGCGAGAGAGGAAACACCATATATTTT. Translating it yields CASSLGGERGNTIYF.

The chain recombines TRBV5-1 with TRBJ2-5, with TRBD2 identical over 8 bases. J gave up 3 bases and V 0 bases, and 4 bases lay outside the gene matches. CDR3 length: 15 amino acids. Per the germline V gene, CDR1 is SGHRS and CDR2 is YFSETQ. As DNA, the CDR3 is TGCGCCAGCAGCTTGGCGGGGGGGAATGAAGAGACCCAGTACTTC. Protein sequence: CASSLAGGNEETQYF.

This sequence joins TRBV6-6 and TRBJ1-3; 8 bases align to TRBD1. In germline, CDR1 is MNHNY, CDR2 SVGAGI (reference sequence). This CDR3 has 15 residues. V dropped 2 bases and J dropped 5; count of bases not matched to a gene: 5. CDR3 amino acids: CASSYGQGARNTIYF. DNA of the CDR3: TGTGCCAGCAGTTACGGGCAGGGGGCAAGAAACACCATATATTTT.

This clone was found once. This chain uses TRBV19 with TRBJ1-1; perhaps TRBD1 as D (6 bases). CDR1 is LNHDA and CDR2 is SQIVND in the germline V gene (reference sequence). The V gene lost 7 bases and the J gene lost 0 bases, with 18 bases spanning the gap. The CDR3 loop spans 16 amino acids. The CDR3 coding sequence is TGTGCCAGTACATGGGTTGACCAGGGGCTGAACACTGAAGCTTTCTTT. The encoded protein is CASTWVDQGLNTEAFF. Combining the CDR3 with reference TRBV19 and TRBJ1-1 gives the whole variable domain DGGITQSPKYLFRKEGQNVTLSCEQNLNHDAMYWYRQDPGQGLRLIYYSQIVNDFQKGDIAEGYSVSREKKESFPLTVTSAQKNPTAFYLCASTWVDQGLNTEAFFGQGTRLTVV.

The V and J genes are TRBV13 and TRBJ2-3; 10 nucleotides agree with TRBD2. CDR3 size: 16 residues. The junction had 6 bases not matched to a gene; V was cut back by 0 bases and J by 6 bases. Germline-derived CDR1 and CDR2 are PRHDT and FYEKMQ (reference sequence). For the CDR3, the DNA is TGTGCCAGCAGCTTAGGGTTGGGACTAGCGACGGATACGCAGTATTTT. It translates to CASSLGLGLATDTQYF.

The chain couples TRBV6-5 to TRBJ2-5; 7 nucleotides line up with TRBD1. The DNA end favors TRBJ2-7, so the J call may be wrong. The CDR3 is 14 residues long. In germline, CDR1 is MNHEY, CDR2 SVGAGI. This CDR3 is CASRPRQGTYEQYF. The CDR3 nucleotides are TGTGCCAGCAGACCACGACAGGGCACCTACGAGCAGTACTTC.

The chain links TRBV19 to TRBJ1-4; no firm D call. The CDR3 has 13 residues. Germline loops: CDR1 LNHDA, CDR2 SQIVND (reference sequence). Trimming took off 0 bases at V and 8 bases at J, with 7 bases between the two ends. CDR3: CASSIDIEEKLFF. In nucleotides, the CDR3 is TGTGCCAGTAGTATAGATATAGAGGAAAAACTGTTTTTT. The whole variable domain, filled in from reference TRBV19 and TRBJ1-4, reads DGGITQSPKYLFRKEGQNVTLSCEQNLNHDAMYWYRQDPGQGLRLIYYSQIVNDFQKGDIAEGYSVSREKKESFPLTVTSAQKNPTAFYLCASSIDIEEKLFFGSGTQLSVL.

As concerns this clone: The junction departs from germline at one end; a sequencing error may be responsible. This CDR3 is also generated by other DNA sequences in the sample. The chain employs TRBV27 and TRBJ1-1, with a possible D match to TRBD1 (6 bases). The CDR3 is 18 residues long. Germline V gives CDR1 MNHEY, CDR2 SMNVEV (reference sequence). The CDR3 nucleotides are TGTGCCAGCAGTTTAATATATCGGGGTCGGGGGGCGAAGACTGAAGCTTTCTTC. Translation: CASSLIYRGRGAKTEAFF.

The CDR3 DNA sequence: TGTGCCATCCAAACTACAGGGCAGGCTTATAATGAGCAGTTCTTC. Protein: CAIQTTGQAYNEQFF. V is TRBV10-3 and J is TRBJ2-1; a possible D gene is TRBD1 (6 bases). Germline loops: CDR1 ENHRY, CDR2 SYGVKD. The CDR3 is made up of 15 amino acids. V lost 8 bases to trimming and J lost 7 bases, with 21 bases between them.

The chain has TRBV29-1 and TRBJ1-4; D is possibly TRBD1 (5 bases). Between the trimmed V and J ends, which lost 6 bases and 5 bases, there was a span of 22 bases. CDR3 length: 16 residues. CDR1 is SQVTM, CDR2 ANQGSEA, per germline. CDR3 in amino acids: CSVGDSRTGGNEKLFF. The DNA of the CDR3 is TGCAGCGTCGGAGACAGCAGAACGGGGGGAAATGAAAAACTGTTTTTT.

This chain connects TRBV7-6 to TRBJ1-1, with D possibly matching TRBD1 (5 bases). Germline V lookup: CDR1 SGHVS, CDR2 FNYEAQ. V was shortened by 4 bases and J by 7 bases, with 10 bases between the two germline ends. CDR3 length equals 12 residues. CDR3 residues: CASSSGGGEAFF. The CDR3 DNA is TGTGCCAGCAGCTCCGGGGGGGGTGAAGCTTTCTTT.

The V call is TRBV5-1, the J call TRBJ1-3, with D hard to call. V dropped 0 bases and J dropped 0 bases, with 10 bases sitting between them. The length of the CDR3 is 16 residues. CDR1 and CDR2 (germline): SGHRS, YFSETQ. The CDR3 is CASSLVGPTSGNTIYF. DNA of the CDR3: TGCGCCAGCAGCTTGGTTGGTCCTACCTCTGGAAACACCATATATTTT. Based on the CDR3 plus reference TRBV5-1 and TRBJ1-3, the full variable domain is KAGVTQTPRYLIKTRGQQVTLSCSPISGHRSVSWYQQTPGQGLQFLFEYFSETQRNKGNFPGRFSGRQFSNSRSEMNVSTLELGDSALYLCASSLVGPTSGNTIYFGEGSWLTVV.

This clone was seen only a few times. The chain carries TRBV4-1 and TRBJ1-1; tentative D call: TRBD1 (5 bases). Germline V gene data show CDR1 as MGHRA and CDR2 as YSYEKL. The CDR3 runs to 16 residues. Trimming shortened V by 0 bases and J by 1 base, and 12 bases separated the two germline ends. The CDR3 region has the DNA TGCGCCAGCAGCCAAGAATGGGGCAGCCCGAACACTGAAGCTTTCTTT. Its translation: CASSQEWGSPNTEAFF.

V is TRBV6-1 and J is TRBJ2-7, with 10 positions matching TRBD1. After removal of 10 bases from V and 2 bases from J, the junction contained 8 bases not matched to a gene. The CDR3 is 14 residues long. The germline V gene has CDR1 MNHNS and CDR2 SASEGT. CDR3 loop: CATHADRGPYEQYF. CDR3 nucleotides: TGTGCCACACACGCCGACAGGGGGCCCTACGAGCAGTACTTC.